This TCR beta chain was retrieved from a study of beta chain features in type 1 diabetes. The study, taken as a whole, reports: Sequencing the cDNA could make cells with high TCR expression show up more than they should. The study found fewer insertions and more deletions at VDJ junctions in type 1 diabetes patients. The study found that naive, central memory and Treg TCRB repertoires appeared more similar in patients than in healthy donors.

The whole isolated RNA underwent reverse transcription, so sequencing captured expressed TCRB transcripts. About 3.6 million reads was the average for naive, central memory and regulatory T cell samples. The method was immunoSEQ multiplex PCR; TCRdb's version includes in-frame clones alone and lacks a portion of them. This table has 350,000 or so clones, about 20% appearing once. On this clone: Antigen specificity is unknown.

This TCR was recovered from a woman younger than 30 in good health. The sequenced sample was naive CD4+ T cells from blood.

Written as DNA, the CDR3 is TGTGCCAGCAGTCCAGAGCGGGTCCTCACAGATACGCAGTATTTT. This codes for CASSPERVLTDTQYF. The chain carries TRBV27 and TRBJ2-3, with D possibly TRBD2 on 6 matching bases. Germline V gives CDR1 MNHEY, CDR2 SMNVEV (reference sequence). Trimming removed 5 bases from V and 2 bases from J, with 14 bases in between. CDR3 size: 15 residues.